Following are 32 T cell receptor beta chains from one sample sequenced in a study of T-cell reconstitution after alpha-beta-depleted transplantation in children. Unique molecular identifiers featured in how the TCRbeta library was prepared. Each CDR3 protein is one row after TCRdb ran MiXCR on the PCR reads. In the table there are 200,000 to 250,000 distinct CDR3 sequences, under 9.5% of which are singletons. The sequenced sample was PBMCs from the stem cell graft donor, obtained from the stem cell graft. The receptors were sampled from a human donor who donated a stem cell graft to a child with acute lymphoblastic leukemia.

This clonotype appeared many times. The V gene is TRBV12-3 or TRBV12-4, the J gene TRBJ1-5; no definite D call. Trimming took off 6 bases at V and 6 bases at J, with 12 bases between the two ends. The CDR3 covers 13 residues. This CDR3 is CASSSYAGQPQHF. The CDR3 nucleotides read TGTGCCAGCAGCTCCTATGCGGGTCAGCCCCAGCATTTT.

The chain recombines TRBV5-1 with TRBJ2-1; TRBD1 agrees at 8 bases. With V trimmed by 0 bases and J by 2 bases, 1 base remained unmatched. The germline V gene encodes CDR1 SGHRS and CDR2 YFSETQ. The length of the CDR3 is 15 residues. CDR3 coding DNA: TGCGCCAGCAGCTTGGTACAGGGGGCCTACAATGAGCAGTTCTTC. Protein sequence: CASSLVQGAYNEQFF.

This chain connects TRBV29-1 to TRBJ1-1; D not certain. The CDR3 covers 13 residues. Germline V gene data show CDR1 as SQVTM and CDR2 as ANQGSEA. V was cut by 4 bases and J by 0 bases, with 9 bases left in between. CDR3 coding DNA: TGCAGCGTTGGGCCTCTCATGAACACTGAAGCTTTCTTT. Encoded protein: CSVGPLMNTEAFF. Full variable domain (missing parts from reference TRBV29-1 and TRBJ1-1): SAVISQKPSRDICQRGTSLTIQCQVDSQVTMMFWYRQQPGQSLTLIATANQGSEATYESGFVIDKFPISRPNLTFSTLTVSNMSPEDSSIYLCSVGPLMNTEAFFGQGTRLTVV.

This clonotype has at least ten counts. This chain uses TRBV3-1 with TRBJ1-2; D is unclear. Germline loops: CDR1 LGHDT, CDR2 YNNKEL (reference sequence). There are 14 residues in the CDR3. V gave up 1 base and J gave up 7 bases, with 13 bases separating them. CDR3 coding DNA: TGTGCCAGCAGCCAAGCGCTTCGGACTATTGGCTACACCTTC. Protein sequence: CASSQALRTIGYTF.

The chain uses TRBV5-1 and TRBJ1-2; D call uncertain. CDR3 length equals 17 residues. Germline loops: CDR1 SGHRS, CDR2 YFSETQ. V gave up 2 bases and J gave up 4 bases, with 21 bases separating them. CDR3 sequence reads: CASSLRHFTGNVYGYTF. Here the CDR3 DNA reads TGCGCCAGCAGCTTACGACATTTTACGGGGAACGTCTATGGCTACACCTTC.

This clonotype was seen at least ten times. V and J are TRBV27 and TRBJ1-1, with D tentatively TRBD1 (5 bases). Trimming removed 0 bases from V and 1 base from J, with 12 bases in between. Germline V gives CDR1 MNHEY, CDR2 SMNVEV (reference sequence). CDR3 size: 16 residues. CDR3 nucleotide sequence: TGTGCCAGCAGTTTATCGGAGGAGGGGTCGAACACTGAAGCTTTCTTT. It yields the protein CASSLSEEGSNTEAFF.

This clonotype was recorded at least ten times. This sequence joins TRBV12-3 or TRBV12-4 and TRBJ2-5, with 8 nucleotides matching TRBD1. Trimming removed 4 bases from V and 5 bases from J; junction bases left unmatched: 6. The CDR3 contains 14 residues. The CDR3 loop is CASSSTGVVETQYF. CDR3 bases: TGTGCCAGCAGTTCGACAGGGGTAGTGGAGACCCAGTACTTC.

The chain joins TRBV5-1 to TRBJ1-1; TRBD1 might be the D (5 bases). Germline CDR1 SGHRS, CDR2 YFSETQ. V lost 4 bases and J 3 bases, leaving 16 bases between the germline ends. CDR3 length: 15 residues. The CDR3 sequence: CASSGGSGGYTEAFF. CDR3 bases: TGCGCCAGCAGCGGCGGGAGTGGGGGGTACACTGAAGCTTTCTTT.

This clonotype was seen ten or more times. The chain couples TRBV12-3 or TRBV12-4 to TRBJ1-2; maybe TRBD1 (6 bases). V was pared by 3 bases and J by 4 bases, with 21 bases between. There are 17 residues in the CDR3. The CDR3 loop is CASSFSYPHRAGYGYTF. The CDR3, as DNA: TGTGCCAGCAGTTTTTCCTACCCCCACAGGGCGGGCTATGGCTACACCTTC.

This clonotype was seen ten or more times. V is TRBV10-3 and J is TRBJ2-6, with D unclear. Trimming took 4 bases from V and 0 from J, leaving 13 bases between them. The germline CDR1 and CDR2 sequences are ENHRY and SYGVKD. This CDR3 contains 17 residues. CDR3 sequence: CAISAWQRNSGANVLTF. CDR3 in DNA: TGTGCCATCAGTGCTTGGCAGAGAAACTCTGGGGCCAACGTCCTGACTTTC.

This clonotype has at least ten counts. The rearrangement uses TRBV5-1 and TRBJ1-1; TRBD1 is a possible D gene (6 bases). This CDR3 has 14 residues. Deletions cut 4 bases from V and 5 bases from J, with 15 bases between. The V gene's germline CDR1 is SGHRS and CDR2 YFSETQ. The CDR3 coding sequence is TGCGCCAGCAGCGAACAACGCAGGGGAACTGAAGCTTTCTTT. Its translation: CASSEQRRGTEAFF.

The J gene is TRBJ1-4, the V gene TRBV29-1; 9 bases map to TRBD1. V dropped 6 bases and J dropped 5; count of bases not matched to a gene: 13. This CDR3 region has 16 residues. In germline, CDR1 is SQVTM, CDR2 ANQGSEA. In DNA, the CDR3 is TGCAGCGTCCTCGTCCGGGACAGGGCGATAAATGAAAAACTGTTTTTT. Translating it yields CSVLVRDRAINEKLFF.

This clonotype was observed a handful of times. The chain is built from TRBV10-3 and TRBJ1-2; D is undetermined. The germline CDR1 and CDR2 sequences are ENHRY and SYGVKD. V was clipped by 4 bases and J by 2 bases, with 5 bases between them. The CDR3 runs to 12 residues. The DNA of the CDR3 is TGTGCCATCAGTGGTCCAAACTATGGCTACACCTTC. Translating it yields CAISGPNYGYTF.

The V and J genes are TRBV7-6 and TRBJ1-1, with TRBD1 matching over 8 bases. This CDR3 spans 18 amino acids. Germline V gene lookup returns CDR1 SGHVS and CDR2 FNYEAQ. Germline trimming cut 0 bases from V and 0 bases from J; bases unmatched to any gene: 9. CDR3 DNA: TGTGCCAGCAGCTTAGCTGTCCCTCAGGGGGCCGTGAACACTGAAGCTTTCTTT. The encoded protein is CASSLAVPQGAVNTEAFF.

This clonotype occurred many times. This CDR3 is CASSRPGVSGNTIYF. In DNA, the CDR3 is TGTGCCAGCAGTCGCCCGGGCGTCTCTGGAAACACCATATATTTT. This sequence joins TRBV12-3 or TRBV12-4 and TRBJ1-3; D is ambiguous. This CDR3 is 15 amino acids long. Trimming left V 5 bases short and J 0 bases short, with 11 bases between.

Ten or more counts support this clonotype. DNA for the CDR3: TGTGCCAGCAGCCAACGCGGGGGCTGGGGAGATACGCAGTATTTT. Translation: CASSQRGGWGDTQYF. The rearrangement uses TRBV14 and TRBJ2-3, with TRBD2 as a possible D gene (7 bases). The V gene lost 2 bases and the J gene lost 5 bases, with 14 bases spanning the gap. The germline gives CDR1 SGHDN, CDR2 FVKESK. CDR3 length: 15 amino acids.

This clonotype was picked up many times. The V and J genes are TRBV4-2 and TRBJ1-2; no clear D gene. Looked up from germline, CDR1 is LGHNA and CDR2 is YNFKEQ. V dropped 4 bases and J dropped 2 bases, with 8 bases sitting between them. The CDR3 covers 13 residues. The CDR3 DNA follows: TGTGCCAGCAGCCGCGACGCCAACTATGGCTACACCTTC. It codes for CASSRDANYGYTF.

The genes are TRBV4-1 and TRBJ2-3; 16 nucleotides agree with TRBD2. CDR3 length equals 20 residues. V shed 2 bases, J shed 5 bases, and the junction held 13 bases outside the gene matches. Per germline, CDR1 MGHRA and CDR2 YSYEKL. The CDR3, as DNA: TGCGCCAGCAGCCAAACGGGACTAGCGGGGGGGCCGGGATCCATAGATACGCAGTATTTT. Encoded protein: CASSQTGLAGGPGSIDTQYF.

This clonotype has only a few counts. This chain links TRBV10-2 with TRBJ1-6, with a possible D match to TRBD1 (6 bases). CDR1 is WSHSY, CDR2 SAAADI, per germline. The CDR3 sequence is 16 residues long. V gave up 3 bases and J gave up 7 bases, with 16 bases separating them. The CDR3 protein is CASSDRKGGRNSPLHF. CDR3 coding DNA: TGCGCCAGCAGTGACCGGAAGGGGGGTAGGAATTCACCCCTCCACTTT.

This clonotype was counted a few times. This chain uses TRBV7-6 with TRBJ1-4; D is unclear. CDR1 SGHVS and CDR2 FNYEAQ come from the germline V gene. This CDR3 has 14 amino acids. V was trimmed by 5 bases and J by 1 base, leaving 8 bases between them. The CDR3 sequence: CASSPEGTNEKLFF. The CDR3 DNA reads TGTGCCAGCAGCCCGGAAGGAACTAATGAAAAACTGTTTTTT.

J is TRBJ2-3 and V is TRBV5-6; D is perhaps TRBD1 (5 bases). This CDR3 comprises 15 residues. Germline V lookup: CDR1 SGHDT, CDR2 YYEEEE. Trimming took off 4 bases at V and 3 bases at J, with 15 bases between the two ends. In DNA, the CDR3 is TGTGCCAGCAGCCTAATAAGTAGGGGTACAGATACGCAGTATTTT. This sequence encodes CASSLISRGTDTQYF.

This clonotype was detected only a few times. V is TRBV29-1 and J is TRBJ1-2, with D tentatively TRBD1 (5 bases). Between the trimmed V and J ends, which lost 3 bases and 1 base, there was a span of 9 bases. The CDR3 loop spans 13 amino acids. Germline CDR1 SQVTM, CDR2 ANQGSEA. This chain's CDR3 is CSVDERGNYGYTF. The CDR3 coding sequence is TGCAGCGTTGACGAAAGGGGTAACTATGGCTACACCTTC. The full variable domain, completed using reference TRBV29-1 and TRBJ1-2, is SAVISQKPSRDICQRGTSLTIQCQVDSQVTMMFWYRQQPGQSLTLIATANQGSEATYESGFVIDKFPISRPNLTFSTLTVSNMSPEDSSIYLCSVDERGNYGYTFGSGTRLTVV.

Remarks on this clonotype: Because it lacks the conserved phenylalanine or tryptophan at the end, this CDR3 is likely a read error. The rearrangement links TRBV2 to TRBJ1-4, with D maybe TRBD1 (6 bases). Per the germline V gene, CDR1 is SNHLY and CDR2 is FYNNEI. Trimming took off 4 bases at V and 8 bases at J, with 17 bases between the two ends. The CDR3 totals 15 residues. The CDR3 is CASSARARGGEKLFY. DNA of the CDR3: TGTGCCAGCAGTGCTCGGGCCAGGGGCGGGGAAAAACTGTTTTAT.

This clonotype was found many times. The chain joins TRBV29-1 to TRBJ1-4; D is perhaps TRBD1 (5 bases). This CDR3 contains 15 residues. The V gene lost 6 bases and the J gene lost 6 bases, with 20 bases spanning the gap. Germline CDR1 SQVTM, CDR2 ANQGSEA. The CDR3 nucleotides read TGCAGCGTGATGTTAATGGCAGGGTCGTATGAAAAACTGTTTTTT. Amino acid sequence: CSVMLMAGSYEKLFF.

In this sample, this clonotype turned up many times. This chain uses TRBV9 with TRBJ1-1, with unresolved D. V lost 0 bases and J lost 4, with 4 bases in between. Germline assignment: CDR1 SGDLS and CDR2 YYNGEE. The CDR3 sequence is 12 residues long. This chain's CDR3 is CASSVGFTEAFF. The DNA for the CDR3 is TGTGCCAGCAGCGTAGGTTTCACTGAAGCTTTCTTT.

This clonotype was seen more than once but under ten times. V usage is TRBV29-1 and J usage is TRBJ2-1; unclear D gene. Germline V gene sequence: CDR1 SQVTM, CDR2 ANQGSEA. This CDR3 contains 12 residues. With 4 bases removed from V and 9 bases from J, the gap between germline ends came to 13 bases. CDR3 coding DNA: TGCAGCGTTGTGACAACGGTGACTGAGCAGTTCTTC. It encodes CSVVTTVTEQFF.

Ten or more counts support this clonotype. This chain links TRBV19 with TRBJ1-2; possible D gene TRBD1, 5 bases. In germline, CDR1 is LNHDA, CDR2 SQIVND (reference sequence). The V gene lost 5 bases and the J gene lost 7 bases, with 14 bases spanning the gap. The CDR3 extends over 13 amino acids. Here the CDR3 DNA reads TGTGCCAGTAGTCCCCAGGGAGAATCTGGCTACACCTTC. Amino acid sequence: CASSPQGESGYTF.

The chain couples TRBV4-1 to TRBJ1-6; 9 bases agree with TRBD1. J lost 9 bases, V lost 1 base, and 10 bases had no gene match. The CDR3 runs 17 residues. Germline V gene sequence: CDR1 MGHRA, CDR2 YSYEKL. CDR3 nucleotide sequence: TGCGCCAGCAGCCAAGTCCCGGGACAGGGTTTGGTTTCACCCCTCCACTTT. This translates into CASSQVPGQGLVSPLHF.

Only a few counts were recorded for this clonotype. CDR3 sequence reads: CASSYSVARGPQPQHF. The CDR3 coding sequence is TGTGCCAGCAGTTACTCAGTTGCCAGGGGGCCTCAGCCCCAGCATTTT. This sequence joins TRBV6-5 and TRBJ1-5, with 8 nucleotides matching TRBD1. This CDR3 spans 16 amino acids. V gave up 0 bases and J gave up 6 bases; unmatched junction bases: 7. Germline V gene data show CDR1 as MNHEY and CDR2 as SVGAGI.

This clonotype was found many times. The chain is built from TRBV21-1 and TRBJ2-7. TRBV21-1 is labeled a pseudogene. This CDR3 spans 8 amino acids. This chain's CDR3 is CASGEQYF. CDR3 bases: TGTGCCAGTGGGGAGCAGTACTTC.

This clonotype was recorded a few times. The CDR3 nucleotides read TGCGCCAGCAGCTTGGATAGGGGAAACCACTATGGCTACACCTTC. Amino acids: CASSLDRGNHYGYTF. V is TRBV5-1 and J is TRBJ1-2; D perhaps matches TRBD1 (5 bases). This CDR3 has 15 amino acids. V lost 0 bases to trimming and J lost 3 bases, with 12 bases between them. Germline lookup yields CDR1 SGHRS and CDR2 YFSETQ.

On this clonotype: One end of the junction is discordant with germline, which a read error may explain. This sequence joins TRBV20-1 and TRBJ1-5; TRBD1 aligns across 7 bases. This CDR3 contains 14 residues. The germline gives CDR1 DFQATT, CDR2 SNEGSKA (reference sequence). This CDR3 reads CSAGDRVSGQPQHF. The DNA for the CDR3 is TGCAGTGCTGGAGACAGGGTTTCAGGTCAGCCCCAGCATTTT.